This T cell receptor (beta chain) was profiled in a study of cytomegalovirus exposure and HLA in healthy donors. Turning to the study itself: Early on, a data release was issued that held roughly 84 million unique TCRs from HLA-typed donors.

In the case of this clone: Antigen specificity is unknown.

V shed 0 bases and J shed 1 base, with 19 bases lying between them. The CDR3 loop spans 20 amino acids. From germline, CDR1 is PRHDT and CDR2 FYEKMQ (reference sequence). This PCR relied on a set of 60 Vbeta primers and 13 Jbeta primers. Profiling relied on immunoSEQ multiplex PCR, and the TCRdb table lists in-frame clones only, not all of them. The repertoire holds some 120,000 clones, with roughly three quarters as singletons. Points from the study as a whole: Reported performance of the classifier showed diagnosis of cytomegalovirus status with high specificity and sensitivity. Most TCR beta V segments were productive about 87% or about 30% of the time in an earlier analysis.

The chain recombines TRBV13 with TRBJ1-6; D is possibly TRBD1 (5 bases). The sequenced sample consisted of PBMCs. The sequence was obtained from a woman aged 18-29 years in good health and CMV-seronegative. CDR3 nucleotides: TGTGCCAGCAGCTTAGGATCTGGGGGGGGTAGGCCGTCCTATAATTCACCCCTCCACTTT. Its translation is CASSLGSGGGRPSYNSPLHF.